Below, 9 T cell receptor beta chains from the same sample are listed, as sequenced in a study of diagnostic markers for celiac disease. TCRdb re-called the reads and catalogs CDR3 proteins one per entry, DNA excluded. Its clone listing holds 1,100 or so distinct CDR3 sequences. Sequencing was performed on either unsorted cells or a sorted T cell fraction (not recorded which). These receptors were taken from a human donor.

This clonotype is classed as large by frequency. The CDR3 is CASVGGMNTEAFF. The V and J genes are TRBV12-3 or TRBV12-4 and TRBJ1-1. This CDR3 has 13 residues.

By frequency, this clonotype is large. The V gene is TRBV25-1, the J gene TRBJ2-3. The germline V gene has CDR1 MGHDK and CDR2 SYGVNS. The CDR3 is 13 amino acids. CDR3: CASSSTSTDTQYF.

Frequency places this clonotype as large (0.1 to 1%). The chain combines TRBV28 with TRBJ2-7; TCRdb calls TRBD2, which cannot be checked without DNA. Germline CDR1 and CDR2: MDHEN and SYDVKM. The CDR3 loop spans 17 amino acids. This CDR3 is CASSLPQTARLGYEQYF.

Considering frequency, this clonotype is large (0.1 to 1%). V and J are TRBV6-6 and TRBJ1-2; without DNA, the TCRdb call of TRBD1 cannot be checked. Germline lookup yields CDR1 MNHNY and CDR2 SVGAGI (reference sequence). CDR3 length equals 15 residues. CDR3: CASSPDRGQNYGYTF.

This clonotype is identified as medium-sized from frequency. The V gene is TRBV12-3 or TRBV12-4, the J gene TRBJ2-7; absent DNA, TCRdb's TRBD1 call cannot be checked. This CDR3 spans 14 amino acids. The CDR3 is CASSPGHTYYEQYF.

This clonotype is labeled medium-sized based on frequency. V and J are TRBV7-7 and TRBJ2-3. This CDR3 is built from 12 residues. From germline, CDR1 is SSHAT and CDR2 FNYEAQ (reference sequence). The CDR3 here is CASSLITDTQYF.

According to its frequency, this clonotype is medium-sized. This chain links TRBV30 with TRBJ1-2; as DNA is missing, the TRBD1 call by TCRdb cannot be tested. The CDR3 runs 14 residues. Per the germline V gene, CDR1 is GTSNPN and CDR2 is SVGIG (reference sequence). The CDR3 sequence: CAWKQQDFRYGYTF.

This clonotype is identified as medium-sized (0.01 to 0.1%) from frequency. V and J are TRBV19 and TRBJ2-7; lacking DNA, the TRBD1 call made by TCRdb goes unchecked. Germline V gene lookup returns CDR1 LNHDA and CDR2 SQIVND (reference sequence). This CDR3 region has 15 residues. The CDR3 here is CASTPTGITFREQYF.

Judged by frequency, this clonotype is medium-sized. The chain combines TRBV18 with TRBJ1-1; TCRdb picks TRBD1, but there is no DNA to check that call. The CDR3 has 15 amino acids. Looked up from germline, CDR1 is KGHSH and CDR2 is LQKENI. The CDR3 here is CASRRTGTMNTEAFF.